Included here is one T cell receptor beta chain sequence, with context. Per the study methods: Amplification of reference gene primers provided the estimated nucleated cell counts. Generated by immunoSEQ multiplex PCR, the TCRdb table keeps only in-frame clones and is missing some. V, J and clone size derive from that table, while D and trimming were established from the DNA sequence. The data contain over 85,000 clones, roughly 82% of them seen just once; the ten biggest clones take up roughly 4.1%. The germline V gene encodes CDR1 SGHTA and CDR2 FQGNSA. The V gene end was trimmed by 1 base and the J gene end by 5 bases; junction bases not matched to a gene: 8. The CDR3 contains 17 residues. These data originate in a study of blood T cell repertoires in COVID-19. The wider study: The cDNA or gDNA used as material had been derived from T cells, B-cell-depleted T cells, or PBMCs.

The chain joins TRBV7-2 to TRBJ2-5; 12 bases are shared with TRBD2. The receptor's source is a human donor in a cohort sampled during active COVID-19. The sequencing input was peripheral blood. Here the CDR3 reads CASSLGLAGGPVETQYF. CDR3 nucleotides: TGTGCCAGCAGCTTAGGGCTAGCGGGGGGGCCTGTCGAGACCCAGTACTTC. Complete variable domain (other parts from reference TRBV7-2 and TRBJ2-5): GAGVSQSPSNKVTEKGKDVELRCDPISGHTALYWYRQSLGQGLEFLIYFQGNSAPDKSGLPSDRFSAERTGGSVSTLTIQRTQQEDSAVYLCASSLGLAGGPVETQYFGPGTRLLVL.